The source of this TCR beta chain is a study of T cell responses to AZD1222 COVID-19 vaccine. V lost 7 bases and J 3 bases, leaving 18 bases between the germline ends. Looked up from germline, CDR1 is MNHNY and CDR2 is SVGAGI (reference sequence). The CDR3 is 16 residues long. Assay used: immunoSEQ multiplex PCR; TCRdb lists only in-frame clones, some missing. The sample carries some 200,000 clones, around 90% recorded once. The receptor's source is an adult in good health. The chain has TRBV6-6 and TRBJ1-4; possibly TRBD1 for D (5 bases). The sequenced sample was peripheral blood, obtained on day 0 of AZD1222 vaccination. CDR3 sequence (DNA): TGTGCCAGCAAAATACTATTGACAGACGCTAATGAAAAACTGTTTTTT. Protein sequence: CASKILLTDANEKLFF.